This T cell receptor (beta chain) was recovered during a study of T-cell memory formation after mild COVID-19. For the study at large: There were largely donor-specific TCR clusters.

Concerning this clonotype itself: The target antigen is unknown.

Findings and caveats of the study: Researchers found some responding clones in pre-infection memory, a sign that cross-reactive memory joined. Day 15 to 85 contracting clones showed balanced CD4/CD8; later expanders leaned CD4+.

TCRdb reprocessed the 5' RACE reads with MiXCR, giving one entry per CDR3 protein. The sample includes some 68,000 distinct CDR3 sequences, roughly 17% of them seen just once. This CDR3 spans 13 amino acids. V was clipped by 1 base and J by 8 bases, with 12 bases between them. CDR1 and CDR2 (germline): SGDLS, YYNGEE. Sequencing used PBMCs or a T cell subset sorted from them (not recorded which). The chain recombines TRBV9 with TRBJ1-2; D remains ambiguous. The sequence came from an adult woman who had mild COVID-19 (a few samples of this study predate the infection). Cell type and time point are not known. The CDR3 here is CASSVTLIEGYTF. The CDR3 region has the DNA TGTGCCAGCAGCGTAACCCTTATAGAGGGCTACACCTTC.